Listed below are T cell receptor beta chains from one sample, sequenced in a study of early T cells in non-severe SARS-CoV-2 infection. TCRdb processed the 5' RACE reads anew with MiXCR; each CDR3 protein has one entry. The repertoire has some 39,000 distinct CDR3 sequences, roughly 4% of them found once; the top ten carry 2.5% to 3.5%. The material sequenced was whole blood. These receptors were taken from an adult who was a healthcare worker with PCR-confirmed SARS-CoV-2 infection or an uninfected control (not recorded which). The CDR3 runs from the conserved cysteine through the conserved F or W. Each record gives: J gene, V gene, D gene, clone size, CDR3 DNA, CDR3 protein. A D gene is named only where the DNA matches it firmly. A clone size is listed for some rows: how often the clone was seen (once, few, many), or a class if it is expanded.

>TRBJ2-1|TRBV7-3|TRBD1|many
TGTGCCAGCAGCTTTGATTCGACAGGGGGATCCTACAATGAGCAGTTCTTC
CASSFDSTGGSYNEQFF
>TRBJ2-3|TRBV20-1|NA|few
TGCAGTGCTAGAGATGGCGGGTCGCTCACAGATACGCAGTATTTT
CSARDGGSLTDTQYF
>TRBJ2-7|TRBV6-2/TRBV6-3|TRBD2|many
TGTGCCAGCAGTAGAAGGACTAGCGGGAGGGAGGAGCAGTACTTC
CASSRRTSGREEQYF
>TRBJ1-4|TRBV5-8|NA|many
TGTGCCAGCAGCCCGGGGGTGAATAATGAAAAACTGTTTTTT
CASSPGVNNEKLFF
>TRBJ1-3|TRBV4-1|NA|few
TGCGCCAGCAGCCAAGAACCGACGGGAAACACCATATATTTT
CASSQEPTGNTIYF
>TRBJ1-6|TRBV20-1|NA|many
TGCAGTGCTAGAGATGGAAGGGGCTCCTATAATTCACCCCTCCACTTT
CSARDGRGSYNSPLHF
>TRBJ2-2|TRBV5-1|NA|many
TGCGCCAGCAGGTCTAGCAGGGAAGCGAACACCGGGGAGCTGTTTTTT
CASRSSREANTGELFF
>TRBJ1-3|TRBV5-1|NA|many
TGCGCCAGCAGCCTCCAGGATAGCTCTGGAAACACCATATATTTT
CASSLQDSSGNTIYF
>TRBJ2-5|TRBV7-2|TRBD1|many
TGTGCCAGCAGCGCGACAGGGCAGCAGACCCAGTACTTC
CASSATGQQTQYF
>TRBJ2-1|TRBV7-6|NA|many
TGTGCCAGCAGCCCGACAGCTAGCTCCTACAATGAGCAGTTCTTC
CASSPTASSYNEQFF
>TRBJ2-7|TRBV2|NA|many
TGTGCCAGCAGTCCCGGGCCTTACGAGCAGTACTTC
CASSPGPYEQYF
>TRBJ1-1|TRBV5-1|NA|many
TGCGCCAGCAGCCAGGCCGGGCCTCGGCGCGAAGCTTTCTTT
CASSQAGPRREAFF
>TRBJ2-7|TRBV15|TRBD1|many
TGTGCCACCAGCAGAGATGGACAGGAGGTGGAAGAGCAGTACTTC
CATSRDGQEVEEQYF
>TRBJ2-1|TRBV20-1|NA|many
TGCAGCCGCGGGGTCGCCTACAATGAGCAGTTCTTC
CSRGVAYNEQFF
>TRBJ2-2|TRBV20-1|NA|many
TGCAGTGCTAGAGATCCGGCGAACACCGGGGAGCTGTTTTTT
CSARDPANTGELFF
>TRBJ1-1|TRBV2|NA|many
TGTGCCAGCACTCAACGGAAGAACACTGAAGCTTTCTTT
CASTQRKNTEAFF
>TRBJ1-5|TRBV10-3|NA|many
TGTGCCACCCGGGACCCACATAGCAATCAGCCCCAGCATTTT
CATRDPHSNQPQHF
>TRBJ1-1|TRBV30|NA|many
TGTGCCTGGAATGACGAAGGCGCAACCCAAGCTTTCTTT
CAWNDEGATQAFF
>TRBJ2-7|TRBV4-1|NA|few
TGCGCCAGCAGCCAAACAGGGTCTTTGGAGAAGCAGTACTTC
CASSQTGSLEKQYF
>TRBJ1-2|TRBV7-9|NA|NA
TGTGCCAGCAGCTTAGATCTGGGGGCAGGAGATGGCTACACCTTC
CASSLDLGAGDGYTF
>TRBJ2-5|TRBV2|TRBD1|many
TGTGCCAGCAGTTCACATACAGGGGCAGGAGAGACCCAGTACTTC
CASSSHTGAGETQYF
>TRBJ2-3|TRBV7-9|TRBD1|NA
TGTGCCAGCAGCTTAGCGAGGGGGCGCGCCGTAACAGATACGCAGTATTTT
CASSLARGRAVTDTQYF
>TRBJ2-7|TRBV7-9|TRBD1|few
TGTGCCAGCAGCTTAGGGACAGGGTGGTACGAGCAGTACTTC
CASSLGTGWYEQYF
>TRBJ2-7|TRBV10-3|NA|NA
TGTGCCATCAGTGTTCGTCAATACGAGCAGTACTTC
CAISVRQYEQYF
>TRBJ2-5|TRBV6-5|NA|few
TGTGCCAGCAGTTACTCTGGGACGGTTGAGACCCAGTACTTC
CASSYSGTVETQYF
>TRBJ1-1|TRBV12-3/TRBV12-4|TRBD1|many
TGTGCCAGCAGTGCACAGGGGACTAACACTGAAGCTTTCTTT
CASSAQGTNTEAFF
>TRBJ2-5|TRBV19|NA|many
TGTGCCAGCCAGTCAGGGGAGACCCAGTACTTC
CASQSGETQYF
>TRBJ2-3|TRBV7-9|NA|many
TGTGCCAGCAGCTTAGTGGTGACTAGGACCAGCACAGATACGCAGTATTTT
CASSLVVTRTSTDTQYF
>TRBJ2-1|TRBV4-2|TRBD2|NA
TGTGCCAGCAGCCAAGAGGGAGGGGCTAGCGGGAACAATGAGCAGTTCTTC
CASSQEGGASGNNEQFF
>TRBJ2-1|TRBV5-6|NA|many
TGTGCCAGCAGCCTATGGACTGGCTCCTACAATGAGCAGTTCTTC
CASSLWTGSYNEQFF
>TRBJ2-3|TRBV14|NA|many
TGTGCCAGCAGCCAACAGGGAATGCGGGGCTTGGGAGATACGCAGTATTTT
CASSQQGMRGLGDTQYF
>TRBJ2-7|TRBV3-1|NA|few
TGTGCCAGCAGCCAAGATCTTTACAGGATCTACGAGCAGTACTTC
CASSQDLYRIYEQYF
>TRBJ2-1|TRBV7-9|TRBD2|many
TGTGCCAGCAGACAAAGCGGGAGGGTTAACAATGAGCAGTTCTTC
CASRQSGRVNNEQFF
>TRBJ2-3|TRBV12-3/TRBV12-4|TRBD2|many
TGTGCCAGCACCTTACTAGCGGGGGGAACAGATACGCAGTATTTT
CASTLLAGGTDTQYF
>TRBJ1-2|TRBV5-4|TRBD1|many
TGTGCCAGCAGCTTCACAGGGGGCGGGTATGGCTACACCTTC
CASSFTGGGYGYTF
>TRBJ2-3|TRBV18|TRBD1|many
TGTGCCAGCTCACCACCGAACAGGGGTTCTAGCACAGATACGCAGTATTTT
CASSPPNRGSSTDTQYF
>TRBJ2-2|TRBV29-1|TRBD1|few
TGCAGCGTTGATAACCATGGACAGGGCACCGGGGAGCTGTTTTTT
CSVDNHGQGTGELFF
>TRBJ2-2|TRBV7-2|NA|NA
TGTGCCAGCAGCTTGTCCGGGCCCGGCGGGGAGCTGTTTTTT
CASSLSGPGGELFF
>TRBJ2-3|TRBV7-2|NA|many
TGTGCCAGCAGCATCGGGTTATACACAGATACGCAGTATTTT
CASSIGLYTDTQYF
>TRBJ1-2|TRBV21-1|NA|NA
TGTGCCAGCAGCAAAGAGAAACAGGGGAGCGGCTACACCTTC
CASSKEKQGSGYTF
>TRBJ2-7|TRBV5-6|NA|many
TGTGCCAGCAGCCCTCAGGGGTATTACGCCTACGAGCAGTACTTC
CASSPQGYYAYEQYF
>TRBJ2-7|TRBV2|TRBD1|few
TGTGCCAGCAACAGGGGGCTTTACGAGCAGTACTTC
CASNRGLYEQYF
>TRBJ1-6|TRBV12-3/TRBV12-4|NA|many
TGTGCCAGCAGCTCTCAGGGATCCCATAATTCACCCCTCCACTTT
CASSSQGSHNSPLHF
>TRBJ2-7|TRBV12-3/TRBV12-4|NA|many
TGTGCCAGCAGCCAAAGGACAGCCTACGAGCAGTACTTC
CASSQRTAYEQYF
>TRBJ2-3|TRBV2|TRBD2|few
TGTGCCAGTGCTAGCGGGAGGACCACAGATACGCAGTATTTT
CASASGRTTDTQYF
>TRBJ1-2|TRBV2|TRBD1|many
TGTGCCAGCATCGTACAGGGGGGCTATGGCTACACCTTC
CASIVQGGYGYTF
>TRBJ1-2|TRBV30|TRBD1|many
TGTGCCTGGAGTCCCGACAGGGTCATAACGGGGAACTATGGCTACACCTTC
CAWSPDRVITGNYGYTF
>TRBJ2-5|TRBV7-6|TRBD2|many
TGTGCCAGCAGCTTACAGTTAGCGGGAGGGCCGGAGGACTTC
CASSLQLAGGPEDF
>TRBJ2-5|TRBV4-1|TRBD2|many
TGCGCCAGCAGCCCTCTAGCGGGAGGGCCAGAGACCCAGTACTTC
CASSPLAGGPETQYF
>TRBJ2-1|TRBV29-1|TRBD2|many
TGCAGCGTTGAAGTGTCTAGCGGACGATACAATGAGCAGTTCTTC
CSVEVSSGRYNEQFF
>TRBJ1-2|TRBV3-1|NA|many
TGTGCCAGCAGCCAGTCGGACAGCCGCCTCTATGGCTACACCTTC
CASSQSDSRLYGYTF
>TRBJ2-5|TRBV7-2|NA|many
TGTGCCAGCAGCTCCCGGGTTCAAGAGACCCAGTACTTC
CASSSRVQETQYF
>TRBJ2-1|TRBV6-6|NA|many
TGTGCCAGCAGCCGCCCTGTAAGGGGGAACTCCTACAATGAGCAGTTCTTC
CASSRPVRGNSYNEQFF
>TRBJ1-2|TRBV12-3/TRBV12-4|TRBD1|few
TGTGCCAGCAAGCCCCAGGGGGCAAGGGGCTACACCTTC
CASKPQGARGYTF
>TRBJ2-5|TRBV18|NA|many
TGTGCCAGCTCACGACAAGGGACCCAGTACTTC
CASSRQGTQYF
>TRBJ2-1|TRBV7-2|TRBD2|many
TGTGCCAGCAGCTTAGAACTAGCGGGAATAGAGTTCTTC
CASSLELAGIEFF
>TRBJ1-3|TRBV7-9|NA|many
TGTGCCAGCAGCTTAGCTGGCCTCTCATCCGCTCACTCTGGAAACACCATATATTTT
CASSLAGLSSAHSGNTIYF
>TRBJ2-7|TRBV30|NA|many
TGTGCCTGGAGTGTCGGTTCCTACGAGCAGTACTTC
CAWSVGSYEQYF